The sequence of this T cell receptor (beta chain) was determined in a study of cytotoxic CD8 clonotypes in ibrutinib-treated CLL. Study information: Complete response was seen in 2 patients and partial in 24; about twelve progressed and 14 stayed remitted after a median about 70 months. Among the samples, the mean was about 250,000 productive templates and approximately 94,000 productive rearrangements.

There are 12 residues in the CDR3. Trimming removed 0 bases at V and 6 bases at J, with 5 bases between. CDR1 LGHNA and CDR2 YNFKEQ come from the germline V gene. Study-wide results and caveats: Under treatment, the uncommon public clonotypes either contracted or remained stable. Clonality grew at ibrutinib response; at progression, it decreased back toward baseline.

As for this clone: The antigen remains unidentified.

The data were produced by immunoSEQ multiplex PCR, yet TCRdb's version contains in-frame clones alone and is incomplete. The repertoire includes about 120,000 clones, roughly 88% of them detected once, and roughly 1.9% sits in the top ten. This TCR derives from a human donor with chronic lymphocytic leukemia. The rearrangement joins TRBV4-2 to TRBJ2-5; no reliable D call. The specimen comprised PBMCs, sampled after 24 months of ibrutinib treatment. The CDR3 bases are TGTGCCAGCAGCCAAGAAAGTCAGACCCAGTACTTC. Translated: CASSQESQTQYF.